This TCR beta chain was captured in a study of spatial heterogeneity in lung cancer. The CDR3 loop spans 12 amino acids. The V gene lost 2 bases and the J gene lost 8 bases, with 7 bases spanning the gap. CDR1 and CDR2 from the germline V gene are MDHEN and SYDVKM. Time point: sample taken at primary tumor resection. In each case, whole RNA from tumor, nontumor lung or frozen PBMC was sequenced unsorted. This clonotype was observed many times. TCRdb reprocessed the 5' RACE reads via MiXCR and lists one record per CDR3 protein. The sample carries roughly 21,000 distinct CDR3 sequences, around 3.2% recorded once.

The clonotype was recovered from a female donor with early-stage non-small cell lung cancer. The chain combines TRBV28 with TRBJ2-1; D is unresolved. Sequenced here: PBMCs, sampled at surgery. CDR3 sequence (DNA): TGTGCCAGCAGTTTAGAATTCGATGAGCAGTTCTTC. Amino acids: CASSLEFDEQFF.